The clone carrying this TCR beta chain was observed a few times. Its specificity is not known. This entry belongs to a study of T-cell memory formation after mild COVID-19. Broader study findings: Whether day 37 second-wave clones are SARS-CoV-2-specific was not confirmed.

TCRdb itself ran the 5' RACE reads through MiXCR, one entry per CDR3 protein. The sample yields almost 550,000 distinct CDR3 sequences, about a fifth seen once. The CDR3 has 13 amino acids. Per germline, CDR1 KGHDR and CDR2 SFDVKD. The V gene lost 7 bases and the J gene lost 3 bases, with 10 bases spanning the gap. The origin of this receptor is an adult woman who had mild COVID-19 (a few samples of this study predate the infection). Cell type and time point are not known. V is TRBV24-1 and J is TRBJ2-3, with D perhaps TRBD1 or TRBD2 (5 bases each). Sample: PBMCs or a T cell subset sorted from them (not recorded which). The CDR3 sequence is CATSRDGTDTQYF. The CDR3 coding sequence is TGTGCCACCAGCAGGGACGGGACAGATACGCAGTATTTT.